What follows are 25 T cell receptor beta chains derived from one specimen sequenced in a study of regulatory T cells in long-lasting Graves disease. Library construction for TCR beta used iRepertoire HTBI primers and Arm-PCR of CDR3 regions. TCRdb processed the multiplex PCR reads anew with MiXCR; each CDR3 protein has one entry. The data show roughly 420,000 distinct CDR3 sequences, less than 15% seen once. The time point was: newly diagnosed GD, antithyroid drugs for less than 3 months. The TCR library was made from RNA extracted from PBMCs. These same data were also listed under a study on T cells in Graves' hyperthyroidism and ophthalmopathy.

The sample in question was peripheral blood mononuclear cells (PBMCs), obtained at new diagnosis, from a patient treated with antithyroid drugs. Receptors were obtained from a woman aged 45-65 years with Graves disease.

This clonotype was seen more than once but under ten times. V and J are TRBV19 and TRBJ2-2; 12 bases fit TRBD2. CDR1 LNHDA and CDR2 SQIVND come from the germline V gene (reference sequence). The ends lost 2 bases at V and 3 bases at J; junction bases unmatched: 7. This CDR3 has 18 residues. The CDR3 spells CASSIKLAGGSHTGELFF. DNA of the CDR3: TGTGCCAGTAGTATAAAACTAGCGGGAGGCTCGCACACCGGGGAGCTGTTTTTT.

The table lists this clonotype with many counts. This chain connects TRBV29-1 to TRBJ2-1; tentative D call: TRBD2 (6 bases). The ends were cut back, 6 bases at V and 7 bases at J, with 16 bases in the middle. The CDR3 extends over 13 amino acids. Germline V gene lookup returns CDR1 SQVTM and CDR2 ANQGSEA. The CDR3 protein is CSVIEEGWNEQFF. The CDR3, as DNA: TGCAGCGTCATCGAGGAGGGGTGGAATGAGCAGTTCTTC.

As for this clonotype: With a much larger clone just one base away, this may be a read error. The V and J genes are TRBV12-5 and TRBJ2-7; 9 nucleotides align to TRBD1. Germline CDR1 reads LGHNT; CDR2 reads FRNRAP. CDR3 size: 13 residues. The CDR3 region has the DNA TGTACTAGTGGCCAGGGACAGGGCTACGAGCAGTACTTC. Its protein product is CTSGQGQGYEQYF. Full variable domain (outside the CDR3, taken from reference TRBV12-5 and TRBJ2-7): DARVTQTPRHKVTEMGQEVTMRCQPILGHNTVFWYRQTMMQGLELLAYFRNRAPLDDSGMPKDRFSAEMPDATLATLKIQPSEPRDSAVYFCTSGQGQGYEQYFGPGTRLTVT.

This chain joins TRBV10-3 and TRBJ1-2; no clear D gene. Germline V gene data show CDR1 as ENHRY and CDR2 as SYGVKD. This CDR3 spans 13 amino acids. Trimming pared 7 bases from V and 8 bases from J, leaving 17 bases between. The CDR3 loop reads CAITPGSAGGYTF. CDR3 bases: TGTGCCATCACCCCTGGAAGTGCAGGCGGCTACACCTTC.

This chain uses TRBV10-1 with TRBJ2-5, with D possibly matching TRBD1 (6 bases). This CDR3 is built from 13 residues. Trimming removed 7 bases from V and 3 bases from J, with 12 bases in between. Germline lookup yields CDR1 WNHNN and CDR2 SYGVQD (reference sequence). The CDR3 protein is CASNRAGEETQYF. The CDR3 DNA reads TGCGCCAGCAACAGGGCAGGGGAAGAGACCCAGTACTTC.

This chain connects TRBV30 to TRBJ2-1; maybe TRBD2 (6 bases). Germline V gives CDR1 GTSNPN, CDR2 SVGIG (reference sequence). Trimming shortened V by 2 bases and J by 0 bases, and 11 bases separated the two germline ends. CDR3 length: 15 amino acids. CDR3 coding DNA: TGTGCCTGGAGTAGGGACTTACGCTCCTACAATGAGCAGTTCTTC. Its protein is CAWSRDLRSYNEQFF.

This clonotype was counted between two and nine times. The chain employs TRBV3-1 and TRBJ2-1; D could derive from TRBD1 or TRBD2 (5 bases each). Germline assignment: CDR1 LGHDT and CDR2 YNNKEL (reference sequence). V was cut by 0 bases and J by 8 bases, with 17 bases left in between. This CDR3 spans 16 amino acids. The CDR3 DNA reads TGTGCCAGCAGCCAAGAAATTGGGGGAGCCCAGGATGAGCAGTTCTTC. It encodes CASSQEIGGAQDEQFF.

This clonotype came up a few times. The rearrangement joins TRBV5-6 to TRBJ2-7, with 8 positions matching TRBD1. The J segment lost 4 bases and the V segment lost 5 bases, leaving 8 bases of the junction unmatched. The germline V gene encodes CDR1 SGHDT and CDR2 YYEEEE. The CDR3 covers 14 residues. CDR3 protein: CASSAPDRVYEQYF. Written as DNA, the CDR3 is TGTGCCAGCAGTGCCCCGGACAGGGTATACGAGCAGTACTTC.

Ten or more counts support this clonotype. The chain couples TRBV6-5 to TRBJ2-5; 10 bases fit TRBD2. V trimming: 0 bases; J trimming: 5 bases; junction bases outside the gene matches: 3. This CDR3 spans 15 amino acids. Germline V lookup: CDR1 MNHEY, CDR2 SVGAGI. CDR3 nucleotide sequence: TGTGCCAGCAGTTACTCGGGTAGCGGGGGGGAGACCCAGTACTTC. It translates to CASSYSGSGGETQYF.

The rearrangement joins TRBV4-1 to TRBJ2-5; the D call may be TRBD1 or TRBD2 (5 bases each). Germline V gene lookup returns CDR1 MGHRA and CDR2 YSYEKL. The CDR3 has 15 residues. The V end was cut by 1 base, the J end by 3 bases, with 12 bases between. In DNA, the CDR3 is TGCGCCAGCAGCCAAGCCCCGGGACCGAAAGAGACCCAGTACTTC. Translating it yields CASSQAPGPKETQYF.

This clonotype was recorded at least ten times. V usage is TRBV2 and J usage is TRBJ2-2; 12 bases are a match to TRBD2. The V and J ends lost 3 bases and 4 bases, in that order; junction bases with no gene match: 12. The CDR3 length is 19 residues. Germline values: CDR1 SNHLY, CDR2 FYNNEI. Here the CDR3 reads CASSERAASGRASTGELFF. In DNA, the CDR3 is TGTGCCAGCAGTGAGAGGGCCGCTAGCGGGAGGGCCAGCACCGGGGAGCTGTTTTTT.

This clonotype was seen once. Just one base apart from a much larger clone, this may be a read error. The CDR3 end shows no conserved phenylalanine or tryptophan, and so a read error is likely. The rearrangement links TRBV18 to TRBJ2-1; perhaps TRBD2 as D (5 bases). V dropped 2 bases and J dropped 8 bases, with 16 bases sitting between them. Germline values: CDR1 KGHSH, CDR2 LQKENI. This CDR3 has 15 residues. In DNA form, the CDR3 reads TGTGCCAGCTCACCAATTGAACTAGTACTCGATGAGCAGTTCTTG. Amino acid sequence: CASSPIELVLDEQFL.

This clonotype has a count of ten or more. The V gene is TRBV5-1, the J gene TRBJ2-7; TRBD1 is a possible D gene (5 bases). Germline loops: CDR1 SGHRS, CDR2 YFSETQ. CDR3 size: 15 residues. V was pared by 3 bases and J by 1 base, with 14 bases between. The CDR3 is CASSSDNPGSYEQYF. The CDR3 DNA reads TGCGCCAGCAGCTCGGACAACCCGGGTTCCTACGAGCAGTACTTC.

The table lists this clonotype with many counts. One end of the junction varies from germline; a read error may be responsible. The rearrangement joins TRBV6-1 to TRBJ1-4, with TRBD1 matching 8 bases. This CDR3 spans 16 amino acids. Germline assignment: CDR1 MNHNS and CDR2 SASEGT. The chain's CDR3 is CASIEIPGQANEKLFF. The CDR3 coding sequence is TGTGCCAGCATTGAAATACCGGGACAGGCTAATGAAAAACTGTTTTTT.

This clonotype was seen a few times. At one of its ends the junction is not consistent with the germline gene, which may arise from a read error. This CDR3 reads CASSSSGTGWLNTGGLFF. The CDR3 coding sequence is TGTGCCAGCAGTAGCTCCGGGACAGGGTGGTTGAACACCGGGGGGCTGTTTTTT. The chain uses TRBV2 and TRBJ2-2; 9 nucleotides line up with TRBD1. This CDR3 comprises 18 residues. The germline V gene encodes CDR1 SNHLY and CDR2 FYNNEI.

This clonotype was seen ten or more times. CDR3 nucleotide sequence: TGCAGCGTTGTCAGGCTAGCGGGTTCGGATACGCAGTATTTT. It translates to CSVVRLAGSDTQYF. V usage is TRBV29-1 and J usage is TRBJ2-3; 8 bases agree with TRBD2. This CDR3 spans 14 amino acids. The germline gives CDR1 SQVTM, CDR2 ANQGSEA. Germline trimming cut 4 bases from V and 6 bases from J; bases unmatched to any gene: 9.

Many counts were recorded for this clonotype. CDR3 loop: CASSLEAGGIYNEQFF. CDR3 nucleotides: TGTGCCAGCAGCTTAGAGGCAGGTGGAATCTACAATGAGCAGTTCTTC. The rearrangement links TRBV11-2 to TRBJ2-1; no reliable D call. The length of the CDR3 is 16 residues. Germline CDR1 and CDR2: SGHAT and FQNNGV. Trimming pared 0 bases from V and 3 bases from J, leaving 12 bases between. The full variable domain, with the rest looked up from reference TRBV11-2 and TRBJ2-1, is EAGVAQSPRYKIIEKRQSVAFWCNPISGHATLYWYQQILGQGPKLLIQFQNNGVVDDSQLPKDRFSAERLKGVDSTLKIQPAKLEDSAVYLCASSLEAGGIYNEQFFGPGTRLTVL.

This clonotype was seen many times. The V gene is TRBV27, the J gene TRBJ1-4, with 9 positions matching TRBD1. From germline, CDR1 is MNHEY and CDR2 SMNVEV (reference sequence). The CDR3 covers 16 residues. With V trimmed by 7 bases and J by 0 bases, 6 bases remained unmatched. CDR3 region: CASKRQGGTTNEKLFF. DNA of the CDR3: TGTGCCAGCAAAAGACAGGGGGGAACAACTAATGAAAAACTGTTTTTT.

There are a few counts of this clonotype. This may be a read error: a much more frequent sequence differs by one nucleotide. CDR3 protein: CASSLGTGLNHGYTF. The CDR3 DNA sequence: TGTGCCAGCAGCCTCGGGACAGGCCTTAACCATGGCTACACCTTC. V is TRBV5-6 and J is TRBJ1-2; 8 bases align to TRBD1. From germline, CDR1 is SGHDT and CDR2 YYEEEE. There are 15 residues in the CDR3.

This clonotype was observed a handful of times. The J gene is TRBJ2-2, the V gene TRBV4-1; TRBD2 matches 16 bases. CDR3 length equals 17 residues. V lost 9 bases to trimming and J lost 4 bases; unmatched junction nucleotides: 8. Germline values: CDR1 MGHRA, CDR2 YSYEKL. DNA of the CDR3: TGCGCCAGTACGGGACTAGCGGGAGGGCCGGTCACCGGGGAGCTGTTTTTT. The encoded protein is CASTGLAGGPVTGELFF.

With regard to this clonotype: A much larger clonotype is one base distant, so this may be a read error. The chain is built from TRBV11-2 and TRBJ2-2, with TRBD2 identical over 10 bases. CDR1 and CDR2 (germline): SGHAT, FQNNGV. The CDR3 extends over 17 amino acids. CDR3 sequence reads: CASSSPLAGGVTGGLFF. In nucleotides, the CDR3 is TGTGCCAGCAGCTCTCCTTTAGCGGGAGGCGTCACCGGGGGGCTGTTTTTT.

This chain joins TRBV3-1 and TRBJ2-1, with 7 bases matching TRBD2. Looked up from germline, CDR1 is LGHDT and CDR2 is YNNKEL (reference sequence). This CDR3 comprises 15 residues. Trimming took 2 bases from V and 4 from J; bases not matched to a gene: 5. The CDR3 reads CASSQNRGVYNEQFF. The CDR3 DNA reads TGTGCCAGCAGCCAAAATCGGGGGGTATACAATGAGCAGTTCTTC.

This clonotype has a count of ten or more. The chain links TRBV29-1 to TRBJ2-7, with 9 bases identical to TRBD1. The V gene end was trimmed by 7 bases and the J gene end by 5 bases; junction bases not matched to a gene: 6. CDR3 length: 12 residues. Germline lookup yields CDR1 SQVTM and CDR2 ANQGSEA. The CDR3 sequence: CSALTGGHEQYF. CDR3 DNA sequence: TGCAGCGCTCTAACAGGGGGCCACGAGCAGTACTTC.

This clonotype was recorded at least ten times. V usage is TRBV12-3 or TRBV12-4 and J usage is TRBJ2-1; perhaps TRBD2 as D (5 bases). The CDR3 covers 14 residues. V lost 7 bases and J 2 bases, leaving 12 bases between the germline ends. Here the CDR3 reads CASTSFGAYNEQFF. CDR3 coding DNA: TGTGCCAGCACCTCCTTCGGGGCCTACAATGAGCAGTTCTTC.

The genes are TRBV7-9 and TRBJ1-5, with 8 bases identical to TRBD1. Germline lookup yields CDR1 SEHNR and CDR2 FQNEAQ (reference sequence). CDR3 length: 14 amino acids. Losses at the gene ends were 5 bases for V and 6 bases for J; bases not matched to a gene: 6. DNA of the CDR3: TGTGCCAGCAGCCCCGGACAGGGCGCTCAGCCCCAGCATTTT. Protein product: CASSPGQGAQPQHF.